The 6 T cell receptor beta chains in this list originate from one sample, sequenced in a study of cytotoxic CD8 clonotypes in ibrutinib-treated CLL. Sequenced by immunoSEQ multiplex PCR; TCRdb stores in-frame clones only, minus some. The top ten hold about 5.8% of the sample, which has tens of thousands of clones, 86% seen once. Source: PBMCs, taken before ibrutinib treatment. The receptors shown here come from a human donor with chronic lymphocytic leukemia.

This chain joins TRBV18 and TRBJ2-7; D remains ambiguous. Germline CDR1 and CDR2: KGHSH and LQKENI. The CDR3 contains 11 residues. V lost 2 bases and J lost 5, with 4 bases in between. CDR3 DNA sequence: TGTGCCAGCTCACCATTCGACGAGCAGTACTTC. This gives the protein CASSPFDEQYF.

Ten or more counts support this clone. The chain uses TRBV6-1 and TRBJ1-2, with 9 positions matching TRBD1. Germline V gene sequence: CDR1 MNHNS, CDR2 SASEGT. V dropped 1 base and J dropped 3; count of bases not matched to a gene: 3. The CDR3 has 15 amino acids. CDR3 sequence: CASSEVGTGHYGYTF. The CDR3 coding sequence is TGTGCCAGCAGTGAAGTTGGGACAGGGCACTATGGCTACACCTTC.

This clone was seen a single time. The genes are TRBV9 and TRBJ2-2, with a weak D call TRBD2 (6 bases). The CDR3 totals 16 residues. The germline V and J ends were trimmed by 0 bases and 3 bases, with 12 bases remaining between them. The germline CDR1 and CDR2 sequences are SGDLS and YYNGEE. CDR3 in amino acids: CASSVVTRPHTGELFF. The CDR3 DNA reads TGTGCCAGCAGCGTAGTGACTAGACCCCACACCGGGGAGCTGTTTTTT.

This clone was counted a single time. The chain's CDR3 is CASSSDPQGWGGYTF. CDR3 coding DNA: TGTGCCAGCAGCTCCGATCCACAGGGTTGGGGCGGCTACACCTTC. The genes are TRBV7-6 and TRBJ1-2; D perhaps matches TRBD1 (6 bases). The V and J ends lost 4 bases and 8 bases respectively, with 20 bases between them. Germline V gives CDR1 SGHVS, CDR2 FNYEAQ. The CDR3 sequence is 15 residues long.

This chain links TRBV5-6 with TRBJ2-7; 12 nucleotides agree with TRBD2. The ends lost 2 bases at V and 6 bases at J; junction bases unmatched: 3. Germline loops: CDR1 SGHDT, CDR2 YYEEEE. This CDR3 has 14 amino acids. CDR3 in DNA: TGTGCCAGCAGCTTTCTAGCGGGAGGGGGCGAGCAGTACTTC. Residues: CASSFLAGGGEQYF.

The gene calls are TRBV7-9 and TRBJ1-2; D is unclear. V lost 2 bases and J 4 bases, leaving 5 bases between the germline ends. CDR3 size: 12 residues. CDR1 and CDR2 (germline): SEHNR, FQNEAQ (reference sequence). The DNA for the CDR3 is TGTGCCAGCAGCTTAAATCGCTATGGCTACACCTTC. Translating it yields CASSLNRYGYTF. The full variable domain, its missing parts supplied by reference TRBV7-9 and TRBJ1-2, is DTGVSQNPRHKITKRGQNVTFRCDPISEHNRLYWYRQTLGQGPEFLTYFQNEAQLEKSRLLSDRFSAERPKGSFSTLEIQRTEQGDSAMYLCASSLNRYGYTFGSGTRLTVV.